There are many counts of the clone carrying this TCR beta chain. The antigen is undetermined. Exclusion of a patient resulted from uncontrolled infection, other autoimmune disease, pregnancy or lactation. Diagnostic assessment was based on clinical symptoms, serum thyroxine and TRAb, thyroid ultrasound and orbital computed tomography. This sample was included in a study of T cells in Graves' hyperthyroidism and ophthalmopathy. Study outcomes and limitations: Most clonotypes expanded in thyroid above 0.001 were likewise present in blood. Ophthalmopathy and stable hyperthyroidism were separated by a 13 V-J model.

V shed 3 bases and J shed 7 bases, with 10 bases lying between them. Germline assignment: CDR1 GTSNPN and CDR2 SVGIG (reference sequence). The CDR3 consists of 12 residues. Amplified TCR beta CDR3 regions derived from RNA transcripts. Initially, a first-round RT-PCR of the TCR CDR3 employed the HTBI primer set. TCRdb re-called the multiplex PCR reads with MiXCR, one entry per CDR3 protein. The table has 550,000 to 800,000 distinct CDR3 sequences, roughly 15% seen once. The source material was blood. The V call is TRBV30, the J call TRBJ2-1, with no clear D. This clonotype was obtained from a man between 18 and 29 years old with Graves' hyperthyroidism. CDR3 nucleotide sequence: TGTGCCTGGAGCGGCCGAGCAAATGAGCAGTTCTTC. It translates to CAWSGRANEQFF.